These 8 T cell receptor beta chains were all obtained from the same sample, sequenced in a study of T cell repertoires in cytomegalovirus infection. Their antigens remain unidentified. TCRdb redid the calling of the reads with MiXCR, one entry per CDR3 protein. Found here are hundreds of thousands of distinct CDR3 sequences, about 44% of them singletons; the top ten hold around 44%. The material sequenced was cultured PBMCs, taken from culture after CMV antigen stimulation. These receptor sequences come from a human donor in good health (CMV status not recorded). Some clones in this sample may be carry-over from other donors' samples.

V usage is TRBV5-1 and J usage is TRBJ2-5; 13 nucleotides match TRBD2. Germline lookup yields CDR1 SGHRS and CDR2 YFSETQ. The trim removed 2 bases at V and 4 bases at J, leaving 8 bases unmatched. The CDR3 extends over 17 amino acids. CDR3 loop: CASSFSPLAGGGETQYF. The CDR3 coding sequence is TGCGCCAGCAGCTTCTCCCCACTAGCGGGAGGGGGAGAGACCCAGTACTTC. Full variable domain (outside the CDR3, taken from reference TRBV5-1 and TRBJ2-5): KAGVTQTPRYLIKTRGQQVTLSCSPISGHRSVSWYQQTPGQGLQFLFEYFSETQRNKGNFPGRFSGRQFSNSRSEMNVSTLELGDSALYLCASSFSPLAGGGETQYFGPGTRLLVL.

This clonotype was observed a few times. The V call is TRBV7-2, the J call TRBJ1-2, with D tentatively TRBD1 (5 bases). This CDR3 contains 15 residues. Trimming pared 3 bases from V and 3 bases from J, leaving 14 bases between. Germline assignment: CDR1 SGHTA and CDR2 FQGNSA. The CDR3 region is CASSFSGGNDYGYTF. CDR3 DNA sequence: TGTGCCAGCAGCTTCAGCGGGGGTAACGACTATGGCTACACCTTC.

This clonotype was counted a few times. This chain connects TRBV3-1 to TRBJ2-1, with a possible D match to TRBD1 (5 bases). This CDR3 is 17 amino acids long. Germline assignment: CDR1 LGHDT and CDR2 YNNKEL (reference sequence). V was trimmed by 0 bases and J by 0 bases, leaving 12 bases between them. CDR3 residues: CASSQEQAATSYNEQFF. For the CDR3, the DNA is TGTGCCAGCAGCCAAGAACAGGCAGCCACCTCCTACAATGAGCAGTTCTTC.

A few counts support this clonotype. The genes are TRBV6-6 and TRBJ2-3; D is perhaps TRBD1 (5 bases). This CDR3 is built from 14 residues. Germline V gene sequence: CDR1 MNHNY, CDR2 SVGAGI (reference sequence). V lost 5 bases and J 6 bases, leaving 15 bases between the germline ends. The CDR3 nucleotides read TGTGCCAGCAGTGTTGCAGGGTCGGTCGATACGCAGTATTTT. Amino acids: CASSVAGSVDTQYF.

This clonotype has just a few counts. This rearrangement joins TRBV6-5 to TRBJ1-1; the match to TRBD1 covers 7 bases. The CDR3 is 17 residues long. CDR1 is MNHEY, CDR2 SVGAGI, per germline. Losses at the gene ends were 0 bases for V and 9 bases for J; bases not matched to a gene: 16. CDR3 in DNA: TGTGCCAGCAGTTACTCGCTTCAGGGGGTGCCAAACCTGAAAGCTTTCTTT. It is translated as CASSYSLQGVPNLKAFF.

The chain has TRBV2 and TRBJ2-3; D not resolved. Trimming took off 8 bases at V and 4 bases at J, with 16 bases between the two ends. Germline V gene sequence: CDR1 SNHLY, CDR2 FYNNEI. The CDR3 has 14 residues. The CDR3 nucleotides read TGTGCCAGCGGGATTTACCCCTCCCCAGATACGCAGTATTTT. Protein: CASGIYPSPDTQYF.

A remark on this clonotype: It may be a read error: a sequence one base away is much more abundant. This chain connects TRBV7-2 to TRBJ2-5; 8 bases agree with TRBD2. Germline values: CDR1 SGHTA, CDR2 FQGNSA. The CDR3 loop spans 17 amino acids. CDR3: CASSHAGTRRYQESQYF. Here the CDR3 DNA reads TGTGCCAGCAGCCACGCTGGGACTAGAAGGTACCAAGAGTCCCAGTACTTC.

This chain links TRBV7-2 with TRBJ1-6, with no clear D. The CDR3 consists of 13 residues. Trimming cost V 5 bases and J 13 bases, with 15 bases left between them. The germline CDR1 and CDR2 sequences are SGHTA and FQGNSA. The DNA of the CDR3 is TGTGCCAGCAGCCCCCGGGCAAAGAGGCCCCTCCACTTT. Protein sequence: CASSPRAKRPLHF.